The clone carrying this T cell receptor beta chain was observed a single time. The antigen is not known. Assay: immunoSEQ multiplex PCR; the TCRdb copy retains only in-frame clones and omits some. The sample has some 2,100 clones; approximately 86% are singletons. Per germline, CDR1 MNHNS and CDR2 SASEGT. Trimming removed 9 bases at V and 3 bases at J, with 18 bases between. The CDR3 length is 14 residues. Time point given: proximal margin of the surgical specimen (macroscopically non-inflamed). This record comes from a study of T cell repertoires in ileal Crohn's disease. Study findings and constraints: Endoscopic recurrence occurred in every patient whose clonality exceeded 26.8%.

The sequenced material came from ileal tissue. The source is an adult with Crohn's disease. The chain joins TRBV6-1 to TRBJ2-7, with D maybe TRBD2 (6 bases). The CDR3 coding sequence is TGTGCCAGTCCCCGGGACTCAGGGAACTACGAGCAGTACTTC. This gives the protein CASPRDSGNYEQYF.